The clone carrying this T cell receptor (beta chain) has at least ten counts. Its antigen is not identified. These data are taken from a study of neurological immune-mediated disorders. The cDNA came from 5'RACE with 10-nucleotide random UMIs. From 15-18 subjects, over 160 million TCR-beta sequences were obtained in each sequencing run. Each CDR3 protein gets one entry after TCRdb re-called the 5' RACE reads with MiXCR. Altogether about 88,000 distinct CDR3 sequences are present, approximately 3.3% being singletons, with the ten largest covering about 6%. V trimming: 4 bases; J trimming: 6 bases; junction bases outside the gene matches: 4. Germline V gives CDR1 SEHNR, CDR2 FQNEAQ (reference sequence). CDR3 size: 16 residues. Study-level findings and limits: There was no association between the multiple sclerosis repertoire cluster and any clinical or MRI feature.

The origin of this receptor is a woman between 18 and 30 years old with multiple sclerosis. Sequences were obtained from PBMCs. V is TRBV7-9 and J is TRBJ2-2; TRBD2 aligns across 14 bases. CDR3 amino acids: CASSSRLAGGPGELFF. The DNA for the CDR3 is TGTGCCAGCAGCTCAAGACTAGCGGGAGGGCCCGGGGAGCTGTTTTTT.